The next 13 T cell receptor beta chains were all read from a single sample in a study of kidney transplant recipient with SARS-CoV-2 infection. TCRdb reprocessed the reads with MiXCR, giving one entry per CDR3 protein. The table lists 200,000 to 300,000 distinct CDR3 sequences, about 28% of them singletons. The material was a blood sample, obtained at baseline and on day 111 from a kidney transplant recipient. These receptors were collected from a young adult male patient who had COVID-19 and was a kidney transplant recipient. Some of the T cells might come from the graft donor.

The chain is built from TRBV20-1 and TRBJ1-4; D uncertain. CDR1 and CDR2 (germline): DFQATT, SNEGSKA (reference sequence). Trimming cost V 5 bases and J 4 bases, with 5 bases left between them. This CDR3 spans 11 amino acids. The CDR3 region is CSAPHNEKLFF. The CDR3 coding sequence is TGCAGTGCTCCACATAATGAAAAACTGTTTTTT.

This clonotype appeared many times. The rearrangement joins TRBV4-2 to TRBJ2-1, with 14 positions matching TRBD2. Germline lookup yields CDR1 LGHNA and CDR2 YNFKEQ. Trimming took 7 bases from V and 8 from J; bases not matched to a gene: 7. The CDR3 totals 15 residues. The CDR3 loop reads CASKPGLAGDYEQFF. DNA of the CDR3: TGTGCCAGCAAACCGGGACTAGCGGGAGACTATGAGCAGTTCTTC.

This clonotype was seen many times. The V gene is TRBV30, the J gene TRBJ1-3; 10 nucleotides align to TRBD1. The trim removed 0 bases at V and 0 bases at J, leaving 2 bases unmatched. Germline assignment: CDR1 GTSNPN and CDR2 SVGIG (reference sequence). The CDR3 is 16 amino acids. This CDR3 is CAWSVGQGSSGNTIYF. The DNA for the CDR3 is TGTGCCTGGAGTGTGGGACAGGGGAGCTCTGGAAACACCATATATTTT.

The chain carries TRBV24-1 and TRBJ1-2, with D hard to call. The germline CDR1 and CDR2 sequences are KGHDR and SFDVKD. There are 17 residues in the CDR3. V was clipped by 6 bases and J by 4 bases, with 23 bases between them. In DNA form, the CDR3 reads TGTGCCACCAGTCTTCGGAGTAGTACCGGAAAGACCTATGGCTACACCTTC. Protein product: CATSLRSSTGKTYGYTF.

This clonotype came up a few times. The V call is TRBV7-3, the J call TRBJ2-3; no definite D call. Per germline, CDR1 SGHTA and CDR2 FQGTGA. The CDR3 length is 14 residues. The ends were cut back, 5 bases at V and 2 bases at J, with 11 bases in the middle. CDR3 DNA: TGTGCCAGCAGCGCCTCGTTGGACACAGATACGCAGTATTTT. It translates to CASSASLDTDTQYF.

In regard to this clonotype: This may be a read error: a much more frequent sequence differs by one nucleotide. The rearrangement joins TRBV19 to TRBJ1-2; possibly TRBD1 for D (5 bases). This CDR3 is 12 amino acids long. Germline-derived CDR1 and CDR2 are LNHDA and SQIVND (reference sequence). In nucleotides, the CDR3 is TGTGCCGGTAGGACGACAGCCTATGGCTACACCTTC. This sequence encodes CAGRTTAYGYTF.

This clonotype occurred many times. The gene calls are TRBV28 and TRBJ1-1, with a weak D call TRBD1 (5 bases). This CDR3 contains 14 residues. V was trimmed by 4 bases and J by 5 bases, leaving 14 bases between them. CDR1 is MDHEN, CDR2 SYDVKM, per germline. The CDR3 reads CASSSPGPGTEAFF. The CDR3 region has the DNA TGTGCCAGCAGTTCCCCAGGGCCAGGGACTGAAGCTTTCTTT. The full variable domain, in which reference TRBV28 and TRBJ1-1 provide the parts outside the CDR3, is DVKVTQSSRYLVKRTGEKVFLECVQDMDHENMFWYRQDPGLGLRLIYFSYDVKMKEKGDIPEGYSVSREKKERFSLILESASTNQTSMYLCASSSPGPGTEAFFGQGTRLTVV.

This clonotype was observed a single time. J is TRBJ2-7 and V is TRBV3-1; D unclear. Judging by the DNA end, TRBJ1-2 fits better; the J call may be wrong. The CDR3 spans 17 residues. CDR1 is LGHDT, CDR2 YNNKEL, per germline (reference sequence). The CDR3 region is CASSVCSTLRKTHGYTF. CDR3 in DNA: TGTGCCAGCAGCGTGTGTTCCACCCTTCGAAAGACCCATGGCTACACCTTC.

This clonotype has a count of ten or more. The gene calls are TRBV24-1 and TRBJ2-5, with no clear D. Trimming took 7 bases from V and 5 from J, leaving 22 bases between them. Germline V gene lookup returns CDR1 KGHDR and CDR2 SFDVKD. The CDR3 extends over 16 amino acids. Here the CDR3 DNA reads TGTGCCACCAGCGAGCCGCGAGCTGGTGAGAGGGAGACCCAGTACTTC. Translated: CATSEPRAGERETQYF.

This clonotype was found many times. The chain joins TRBV5-6 to TRBJ1-2; D remains ambiguous. Germline V lookup: CDR1 SGHDT, CDR2 YYEEEE. This CDR3 region has 16 residues. With 6 bases removed from V and 4 bases from J, the gap between germline ends came to 22 bases. CDR3 nucleotide sequence: TGTGCCAGCACGGAGGTCAATAGTCGAAAGACCTATGGCTACACCTTC. Its translation: CASTEVNSRKTYGYTF. Complete variable domain (other parts from reference TRBV5-6 and TRBJ1-2): DAGVTQSPTHLIKTRGQQVTLRCSPKSGHDTVSWYQQALGQGPQFIFQYYEEEERQRGNFPDRFSGHQFPNYSSELNVNALLLGDSALYLCASTEVNSRKTYGYTFGSGTRLTVV.

This clonotype was detected many times. This chain joins TRBV4-3 and TRBJ2-5; no clear D. Germline V lookup: CDR1 LGHNA, CDR2 YSLEER. V was trimmed by 4 bases and J by 5 bases, leaving 11 bases between them. The CDR3 length is 13 residues. CDR3 DNA: TGCGCCAGCAGCCTCTTCGCGGAGGAGACCCAGTACTTC. Encoded protein: CASSLFAEETQYF.

In the case of this clonotype: This may stem from a read error, because a much larger clone lies one nucleotide away. CDR3 sequence (DNA): TGTGCCAGTAGTACCCCAAGACAGGGAGGTTCCGAGGAGCTGTTTTTT. Residues: CASSTPRQGGSEELFF. This rearrangement joins TRBV19 to TRBJ2-2, with D possibly matching TRBD1 (7 bases). Per germline, CDR1 LNHDA and CDR2 SQIVND (reference sequence). The CDR3 sequence is 16 residues long. With 4 bases removed from V and 10 bases from J, the gap between germline ends came to 22 bases.

This clonotype appeared many times. The V and J genes are TRBV5-6 and TRBJ1-2; D uncertain. Germline assignment: CDR1 SGHDT and CDR2 YYEEEE. The CDR3 has 16 residues. Trimming took off 6 bases at V and 4 bases at J, with 22 bases between the two ends. CDR3 nucleotide sequence: TGTGCCAGCAAACTGAGCAATAGTCGAAAGACCTATGGCTACACCTTC. It is translated as CASKLSNSRKTYGYTF. Using reference TRBV5-6 and TRBJ1-2 for the parts outside the CDR3, the full variable domain is DAGVTQSPTHLIKTRGQQVTLRCSPKSGHDTVSWYQQALGQGPQFIFQYYEEEERQRGNFPDRFSGHQFPNYSSELNVNALLLGDSALYLCASKLSNSRKTYGYTFGSGTRLTVV.